There are many counts of the clone carrying this TCR beta chain. Its antigen is unknown. From germline, CDR1 is SGHRS and CDR2 YFSETQ. The CDR3 has 11 amino acids. Trimming shortened V by 6 bases and J by 5 bases, and 8 bases separated the two germline ends. This record comes from a study of blood T cells in healthy people across ages. Study results and limitations: The study could not conclusively compare naive and antigen-experienced cells, given its unsorted PBMCs. More naive CD4+ cells and higher diversity marked long-lived donors relative to aged donors.

Primers used in a second PCR of about 6 to 11 cycles were a sample-barcoded 5' primer and a J-beta primer mix. TCRdb redid the calling of the 5' RACE reads with MiXCR, one entry per CDR3 protein. The repertoire holds some 850,000 distinct CDR3 sequences, roughly 25% seen once, with 3% in the top ten. The same sample was also studied in work on T cells of mothers and their children. This second study says: Reads recorded for TCR beta CDR3 numbered over 9 million per mother and around 2.8 million per child.

The sequenced material came from blood. The receptor's source is a boy aged 5 to 17 in good health. The chain carries TRBV5-1 and TRBJ2-5; D perhaps matches TRBD2 (5 bases). Written as DNA, the CDR3 is TGCGCCAGCACCGGAGGCGAGACCCAGTACTTC. Its translation: CASTGGETQYF.